The 24 T cell receptor beta chains reported below all come from one sample, sequenced in a study of cytomegalovirus exposure and HLA in healthy donors. Generated by immunoSEQ multiplex PCR, the TCRdb table keeps only in-frame clones and is missing some. The repertoire consists of 120,000 to 150,000 clones, with about 88% occurring once and the leading ten covering around 3.4%. Sequenced material: PBMCs. The origin of the receptors is a woman under 30 in good health and CMV-seropositive.

The V call is TRBV11-3, the J call TRBJ2-5; a possible D gene is TRBD1 (5 bases). CDR1 and CDR2 (germline): SGHNT, YENEEA. The CDR3 runs 14 residues. Trimming left V 3 bases short and J 0 bases short, with 8 bases between. The CDR3 DNA follows: TGTGCCAGCAGCTTCCAGGGAAACCAAGAGACCCAGTACTTC. Its protein product is CASSFQGNQETQYF.

J is TRBJ1-2 and V is TRBV7-8, with 9 positions matching TRBD1. J was trimmed by 7 bases and V by 1 base; bases with no gene match: 7. The CDR3 totals 15 residues. Germline V lookup: CDR1 SGHVS, CDR2 FQNEAQ. Here the CDR3 DNA reads TGTGCCAGCAGCTTAGACGGACAGGGGAAGAGTGGCTACACCTTC. Its translation: CASSLDGQGKSGYTF.

The chain combines TRBV6-6 with TRBJ2-7, with 12 bases aligning to TRBD1. J lost 7 bases, V lost 6 bases, and 10 bases had no gene match. Germline V gene data show CDR1 as MNHNY and CDR2 as SVGAGI (reference sequence). The CDR3 loop spans 15 amino acids. The CDR3 DNA reads TGTGCCAGCAGACCGTGGGGACAGGGGGCGAGGGAGCAGTACTTC. This codes for CASRPWGQGAREQYF.

V and J are TRBV30 and TRBJ1-4; tentative D call: TRBD1 (6 bases). Germline assignment: CDR1 GTSNPN and CDR2 SVGIG (reference sequence). Trimming took off 5 bases at V and 0 bases at J, with 13 bases between the two ends. The CDR3 loop spans 15 amino acids. The CDR3 nucleotides are TGTGCCTGGTCGCAGGGGCAGGCAACTAATGAAAAACTGTTTTTT. Protein: CAWSQGQATNEKLFF. The full variable domain, completed using reference TRBV30 and TRBJ1-4, is SQTIHQWPATLVQPVGSPLSLECTVEGTSNPNLYWYRQAAGRGLQLLFYSVGIGQISSEVPQNLSASRPQDRQFILSSKKLLLSDSGFYLCAWSQGQATNEKLFFGSGTQLSVL.

A note on this clone: The junction does not match germline at one end; this may be a read error. The V and J genes are TRBV29-1 and TRBJ2-5; a weak D match, TRBD2 (6 bases). Germline CDR1 SQVTM, CDR2 ANQGSEA. The CDR3 is made up of 12 amino acids. The CDR3 region is CGVAASQETQYF. CDR3 bases: TGCGGCGTAGCGGCGTCACAAGAGACCCAGTACTTC.

CDR3 sequence: CASSYRGTGELFF. Here the CDR3 DNA reads TGTGCCAGCAGTTACAGGGGCACCGGGGAGCTGTTTTTT. V gene TRBV6-6 combines with J gene TRBJ2-2; weak D call: TRBD1 (5 bases). Trimming removed 2 bases from V and 4 bases from J, with 5 bases in between. The CDR3 loop spans 13 amino acids. Germline CDR1 MNHNY, CDR2 SVGAGI (reference sequence).

This clone was picked up one time. The chain carries TRBV7-3 and TRBJ2-3, with D tentatively TRBD2 (6 bases). Germline V gene data show CDR1 as SGHTA and CDR2 as FQGTGA. The V and J ends lost 1 base and 5 bases respectively, with 7 bases between them. The CDR3 covers 13 residues. CDR3 sequence reads: CASSLSSGDTQYF. DNA of the CDR3: TGTGCCAGCAGCTTAAGTAGCGGAGATACGCAGTATTTT.

In nucleotides, the CDR3 is TGTGCCAGTAGTCCGCGGACAGGGGGCTCTAGCAATCAGCCCCAGCATTTT. Translating it yields CASSPRTGGSSNQPQHF. The chain employs TRBV19 and TRBJ1-5; 11 positions agree with TRBD1. CDR1 is LNHDA, CDR2 SQIVND, per germline (reference sequence). The J segment lost 0 bases and the V segment lost 5 bases, leaving 6 bases of the junction unmatched. CDR3 length equals 17 residues.

V and J are TRBV6-6 and TRBJ2-2; 13 nucleotides agree with TRBD2. Trimming took 3 bases from V and 4 from J; bases not matched to a gene: 2. CDR3 length: 16 amino acids. Germline V gene data show CDR1 as MNHNY and CDR2 as SVGAGI (reference sequence). CDR3 residues: CASSYRTSGSTGELFF. Written as DNA, the CDR3 is TGTGCCAGCAGTTATCGGACTAGCGGGAGCACCGGGGAGCTGTTTTTT.

This chain joins TRBV27 and TRBJ1-2; 8 bases are shared with TRBD1. Germline V gene lookup returns CDR1 MNHEY and CDR2 SMNVEV (reference sequence). CDR3 length: 16 residues. J gave up 0 bases and V 4 bases, and 7 bases lay outside the gene matches. The CDR3 region is CASSWRQGRTNYGYTF. The CDR3 DNA reads TGTGCCAGCAGTTGGAGACAGGGGCGTACTAACTATGGCTACACCTTC.

The J gene is TRBJ2-3, the V gene TRBV29-1; maybe TRBD2 (7 bases). The CDR3 length is 14 residues. Per the germline V gene, CDR1 is SQVTM and CDR2 is ANQGSEA. V lost 7 bases, J lost 1 base, and 15 bases lay in between. As DNA, the CDR3 is TGCAGCGCCTCCGAGGGGGGGGGCACAGATACGCAGTATTTT. It specifies CSASEGGGTDTQYF.

This chain uses TRBV10-1 with TRBJ2-3; 8 bases fit TRBD2. V was clipped by 0 bases and J by 3 bases; unmatched bases: 5. Germline CDR1 WNHNN, CDR2 SYGVQD (reference sequence). CDR3 size: 16 residues. In DNA form, the CDR3 reads TGCGCCAGCAGTGAGTCGGGGTTAGCGGGGACAGATACGCAGTATTTT. It yields the protein CASSESGLAGTDTQYF.

This rearrangement joins TRBV11-3 to TRBJ2-7; D is possibly TRBD1 (6 bases). V lost 5 bases and J 5 bases, leaving 19 bases between the germline ends. CDR1 is SGHNT and CDR2 is YENEEA in the germline V gene. The CDR3 contains 15 residues. CDR3 DNA: TGTGCCAGCAGCCCCGGATCAACAGGGTTCGACGAGCAGTACTTC. Protein product: CASSPGSTGFDEQYF.

This chain connects TRBV7-9 to TRBJ2-3, with 12 bases fitting TRBD1. The trim removed 4 bases at V and 5 bases at J, leaving 7 bases unmatched. CDR3 length equals 16 residues. Germline CDR1 is SEHNR and CDR2 is FQNEAQ (reference sequence). CDR3 bases: TGTGCCAGCAGCTCCGGGACAGGGGGCAGGGGAGATACGCAGTATTTT. Translating it yields CASSSGTGGRGDTQYF.

The genes are TRBV4-1 and TRBJ1-5, with unresolved D. The CDR3 has 16 residues. V lost 4 bases and J 0 bases, leaving 13 bases between the germline ends. The germline CDR1 and CDR2 sequences are MGHRA and YSYEKL. The CDR3 DNA is TGCGCCAGCAGCCTCAGGCACGCCGTTAGCAATCAGCCCCAGCATTTT. Residues: CASSLRHAVSNQPQHF.

This rearrangement joins TRBV10-1 to TRBJ1-5; 9 bases agree with TRBD1. J lost 2 bases, V lost 0 bases, and 5 bases had no gene match. In germline, CDR1 is WNHNN, CDR2 SYGVQD (reference sequence). This CDR3 has 17 residues. The CDR3: CASSESKRTGGNQPQHF. The CDR3 DNA sequence: TGCGCCAGCAGTGAGTCGAAAAGGACAGGGGGCAATCAGCCCCAGCATTTT.

The rearrangement uses TRBV7-2 and TRBJ2-3; D is uncertain. Between the trimmed V and J ends, which lost 3 bases and 4 bases, there was a span of 5 bases. Germline assignment: CDR1 SGHTA and CDR2 FQGNSA. The CDR3 totals 12 residues. CDR3 amino acids: CASSFTPDTQYF. CDR3 DNA: TGTGCCAGCAGCTTCACACCAGATACGCAGTATTTT.

The rearrangement uses TRBV11-3 and TRBJ2-7, with D perhaps matching TRBD2 (5 bases). The CDR3 extends over 15 amino acids. The germline V and J ends were trimmed by 5 bases and 6 bases, with 20 bases remaining between them. Germline V gene lookup returns CDR1 SGHNT and CDR2 YENEEA. This chain's CDR3 is CASSPLEGVKGEQYF. The CDR3 coding sequence is TGTGCCAGCAGCCCCCTCGAGGGAGTGAAGGGCGAGCAGTACTTC. Together with reference TRBV11-3 and TRBJ2-7, the CDR3 gives the full variable domain: EAGVVQSPRYKIIEKKQPVAFWCNPISGHNTLYWYLQNLGQGPELLIRYENEEAVDDSQLPKDRFSAERLKGVDSTLKIQPAELGDSAVYLCASSPLEGVKGEQYFGPGTRLTVT.

This clone was detected a few times. The chain has TRBV6-5 and TRBJ1-1, with D unresolved. V was pared by 11 bases and J by 6 bases, with 16 bases between. From germline, CDR1 is MNHEY and CDR2 SVGAGI. The CDR3 totals 12 residues. CDR3 region: CACGPLWAEAFF. In nucleotides, the CDR3 is TGTGCCTGCGGGCCCCTGTGGGCTGAAGCTTTCTTT.

The chain is built from TRBV6-1 and TRBJ2-1; 12 bases align to TRBD1. V lost 6 bases, J lost 6 bases, and 3 bases stayed unmatched. Germline CDR1 MNHNS, CDR2 SASEGT. The CDR3 extends over 14 amino acids. The DNA of the CDR3 is TGTGCCAGCAGGGGGACAGGGGGCCTCAATGAGCAGTTCTTC. This gives the protein CASRGTGGLNEQFF.

In its sample, this clone was seen a few times. This chain uses TRBV6-4 with TRBJ2-1; 7 positions agree with TRBD2. Germline loops: CDR1 MRHNA, CDR2 SNTAGT. The CDR3 contains 16 residues. With V trimmed by 4 bases and J by 3 bases, 9 bases remained unmatched. The CDR3 DNA sequence: TGTGCCAGCAGTGGCCTTGGGGGGGGAAGCTACAATGAGCAGTTCTTC. This sequence encodes CASSGLGGGSYNEQFF.

The chain joins TRBV11-2 to TRBJ2-5; D ambiguous. Germline values: CDR1 SGHAT, CDR2 FQNNGV. Trimming took off 0 bases at V and 4 bases at J, with 6 bases between the two ends. The length of the CDR3 is 13 residues. The CDR3 DNA sequence: TGTGCCAGCAGCTTAGACCCAGGAGAGACCCAGTACTTC. This translates into CASSLDPGETQYF.

This clone has a single count. V is TRBV5-1 and J is TRBJ1-3; 7 bases agree with TRBD1. Germline V gene lookup returns CDR1 SGHRS and CDR2 YFSETQ. With 3 bases clipped from V and 2 bases from J, the junction kept 8 bases outside the gene matches. This CDR3 has 16 residues. The CDR3 DNA reads as TGCGCCAGCAGCTCCAATTCAGGGGGTCCTGGAAACACCATATATTTT. Translating gives CASSSNSGGPGNTIYF.

The CDR3: CAWMGSESRFGYTF. CDR3 coding DNA: TGTGCCTGGATGGGGAGTGAGTCGCGGTTTGGCTACACCTTC. The chain combines TRBV30 with TRBJ1-2; D unclear. CDR3 size: 14 residues. The V and J ends lost 4 bases and 7 bases respectively, with 19 bases between them. Germline V gene data show CDR1 as GTSNPN and CDR2 as SVGIG (reference sequence).